Presented here are 19 T cell receptor beta chains from one specimen sequenced in a study of blood T cell repertoires in COVID-19 (TCRdb year 2020). To prepare the library, the immunoSEQ multiplex PCR assay was applied. Imported from immuneACCESS, the table was reduced by TCRdb to in-frame sequences with V and J called. These copies leave out some clones; in studies compared against another copy, an unresolved V gene accounts for under half, and the cause of the remainder is not known. The table for this sample lists some 94,000 clones; about 83% of them were counted only once. The ten most abundant clones make up about a sixth of the sample. The sequencing sample was made of peripheral blood. The origin of the receptors is a woman aged 55-75 years with COVID-19, enrolled during active disease.

This chain joins TRBV6-1 and TRBJ2-2, with D possibly being TRBD1 (5 bases). The CDR3 covers 15 residues. CDR1 MNHNS and CDR2 SASEGT come from the germline V gene. With 7 bases removed from V and 4 bases from J, the gap between germline ends came to 16 bases. CDR3 coding DNA: TGTGCCAGCACCACATTGGCTAGGGGCACCGGGGAGCTGTTTTTT. Translating gives CASTTLARGTGELFF.

The rearrangement uses TRBV3-1 (or the pseudogene TRBV3-2) and TRBJ1-6; D not certain. V dropped 1 base and J dropped 0 bases, with 10 bases sitting between them. The CDR3 runs to 17 residues. Germline-derived CDR1 and CDR2 are LGHDT and YNNKEL (reference sequence). The CDR3 sequence is CASSQGPGCSYNSPLHF. The CDR3 nucleotides read TGTGCCAGCAGCCAAGGCCCAGGATGCTCCTATAATTCACCCCTCCACTTT.

This clone was picked up a small number of times. The CDR3 protein is CASGPSGLLTGTGEADQPQHF. The DNA of the CDR3 is TGTGCTAGTGGTCCATCGGGGTTATTAACCGGGACAGGGGAAGCCGATCAGCCCCAGCATTTT. The chain uses TRBV12-5 and TRBJ1-5; TRBD1 aligns across 10 bases. CDR3 length: 21 amino acids. The junction had 24 bases not matched to a gene; V was cut back by 5 bases and J by 5 bases. Germline V gene sequence: CDR1 LGHNT, CDR2 FRNRAP. Full variable domain (missing parts from reference TRBV12-5 and TRBJ1-5): DARVTQTPRHKVTEMGQEVTMRCQPILGHNTVFWYRQTMMQGLELLAYFRNRAPLDDSGMPKDRFSAEMPDATLATLKIQPSEPRDSAVYFCASGPSGLLTGTGEADQPQHFGDGTRLSIL.

The DNA for the CDR3 is TGTGCCAGCAGCTTTACAGGCCGCTCTGGAAACACCATATATTTT. Amino acid sequence: CASSFTGRSGNTIYF. The chain employs TRBV7-9 and TRBJ1-3, with D possibly matching TRBD1 (5 bases). The CDR3 spans 15 residues. Trimming took 3 bases from V and 0 from J, leaving 9 bases between them. Germline values: CDR1 SEHNR, CDR2 FQNEAQ (reference sequence).

V is TRBV12-3 or TRBV12-4 and J is TRBJ2-3, with D hard to call. Trimming removed 4 bases at V and 4 bases at J, with 9 bases between. This CDR3 spans 13 amino acids. The CDR3 region is CASSSSGADTQYF. The CDR3 DNA is TGTGCCAGCAGTTCAAGTGGAGCAGATACGCAGTATTTT.

The chain combines TRBV5-1 with TRBJ1-2, with D possibly matching TRBD1 (6 bases). Germline V gene sequence: CDR1 SGHRS, CDR2 YFSETQ. CDR3 length equals 13 residues. Trimming left V 2 bases short and J 7 bases short, with 12 bases between. Here the CDR3 DNA reads TGCGCCAGCAGCTTAGACAGGACGGGTGGCTACACCTTC. Translating it yields CASSLDRTGGYTF.

This clone occurred once. CDR3 protein: CASSTGQWNTEAFF. CDR3 DNA: TGTGCCAGTAGTACGGGACAGTGGAACACTGAAGCTTTCTTT. The rearrangement joins TRBV19 to TRBJ1-1; 7 bases align to TRBD1. The V and J ends lost 4 bases and 1 base, in that order; junction bases with no gene match: 3. Germline V gene lookup returns CDR1 LNHDA and CDR2 SQIVND (reference sequence). There are 14 residues in the CDR3.

This chain connects TRBV4-1 to TRBJ2-1; 10 nucleotides agree with TRBD2. After removal of 0 bases from V and 3 bases from J, the junction contained 5 bases not matched to a gene. Looked up from germline, CDR1 is MGHRA and CDR2 is YSYEKL. This CDR3 is built from 17 residues. Here the CDR3 reads CASSQDYRTSGYNEQFF. CDR3 sequence (DNA): TGCGCCAGCAGCCAAGATTATCGGACTAGCGGCTACAATGAGCAGTTCTTC.

This chain uses TRBV19 with TRBJ2-5; TRBD1 might be the D (5 bases). Germline CDR1 reads LNHDA; CDR2 reads SQIVND (reference sequence). V lost 5 bases, J lost 3 bases, and 13 bases lay in between. The CDR3 sequence is 14 residues long. CDR3 region: CASSPWQGKETQYF. The CDR3 DNA sequence: TGTGCCAGTAGTCCTTGGCAGGGAAAAGAGACCCAGTACTTC.

This sequence joins TRBV6-6 and TRBJ2-5, with 9 bases identical to TRBD1. The length of the CDR3 is 15 residues. V was pared by 6 bases and J by 5 bases, with 10 bases of the junction left unmatched. In germline, CDR1 is MNHNY, CDR2 SVGAGI (reference sequence). CDR3 sequence reads: CASRFEQGAGETQYF. The CDR3 bases are TGTGCCAGCAGGTTCGAACAGGGGGCAGGGGAGACCCAGTACTTC.

V and J are TRBV7-2 and TRBJ1-4; no definite D call. V shed 2 bases and J shed 8 bases, with 12 bases lying between them. The CDR3 is 14 amino acids. From germline, CDR1 is SGHTA and CDR2 FQGNSA. This CDR3 reads CASSLIPGVEKLFF. As DNA, the CDR3 is TGTGCCAGCAGCTTAATCCCCGGTGTGGAAAAACTGTTTTTT.

This chain links TRBV5-4 with TRBJ2-7, with a tentative D call TRBD2 (8 bases). The CDR3 sequence is 16 residues long. CDR1 and CDR2 (germline): SGHNT, YYREEE (reference sequence). With 4 bases removed from V and 1 base from J, the gap between germline ends came to 18 bases. The CDR3 DNA is TGTGCCAGCAGCCGGGGGGGTTGGGACAGTTCCTACGAGCAGTACTTC. Translation: CASSRGGWDSSYEQYF.

The V gene is TRBV2, the J gene TRBJ1-2; TRBD1 matches at 7 bases. Trimming removed 5 bases from V and 0 bases from J; junction bases left unmatched: 3. The CDR3 is made up of 14 amino acids. CDR1 and CDR2 (germline): SNHLY, FYNNEI. Written as DNA, the CDR3 is TGTGCCAGCAGTATTACAGGGGCTAACTATGGCTACACCTTC. This encodes CASSITGANYGYTF. The whole variable domain, filled in from reference TRBV2 and TRBJ1-2, reads EPEVTQTPSHQVTQMGQEVILRCVPISNHLYFYWYRQILGQKVEFLVSFYNNEISEKSEIFDDQFSVERPDGSNFTLKIRSTKLEDSAMYFCASSITGANYGYTFGSGTRLTVV.

The gene calls are TRBV9 and TRBJ2-2; perhaps TRBD1 as D (5 bases). V lost 0 bases to trimming and J lost 7 bases, with 10 bases between them. The CDR3 is made up of 14 amino acids. Germline V gene data show CDR1 as SGDLS and CDR2 as YYNGEE. CDR3 residues: CASSVVGAVGELFF. CDR3 sequence (DNA): TGTGCCAGCAGCGTAGTTGGGGCGGTCGGGGAGCTGTTTTTT.

The chain links TRBV6-2 or TRBV6-3 to TRBJ1-1; 7 bases line up with TRBD1. Germline CDR1 is MNHEY and CDR2 is SVGEGT. The junction had 3 bases not matched to a gene; V was cut back by 5 bases and J by 0 bases. The CDR3 totals 14 residues. CDR3 coding DNA: TGTGCCAGCAGTCGTGACAGGGTGAACACTGAAGCTTTCTTT. Protein product: CASSRDRVNTEAFF.

The chain is built from TRBV6-5 and TRBJ1-4; 7 nucleotides line up with TRBD1. J gave up 6 bases and V 10 bases, and 11 bases lay outside the gene matches. There are 14 residues in the CDR3. The germline CDR1 and CDR2 sequences are MNHEY and SVGAGI. The CDR3 is CATRPPGGDEKLFF. The CDR3 nucleotides read TGTGCCACCCGTCCCCCAGGGGGTGATGAAAAACTGTTTTTT.

A single count supports this clone. The V and J genes are TRBV5-1 and TRBJ1-1; 8 bases align to TRBD1. V lost 4 bases to trimming and J lost 3 bases; unmatched junction nucleotides: 5. The germline V gene encodes CDR1 SGHRS and CDR2 YFSETQ. The CDR3 extends over 14 amino acids. In DNA, the CDR3 is TGCGCCAGCAGCCCCGCGGGACAGGACACTGAAGCTTTCTTT. This encodes CASSPAGQDTEAFF.

J is TRBJ1-2 and V is TRBV6-6, with TRBD1 matching over 8 bases. The germline V gene encodes CDR1 MNHNY and CDR2 SVGAGI (reference sequence). V shed 6 bases, J shed 8 bases, and the junction held 8 bases outside the gene matches. This CDR3 has 13 residues. For the CDR3, the DNA is TGTGCCAGCAGAAAACAGGGGGTAGAAGGCTACACCTTC. Encoded protein: CASRKQGVEGYTF.

CDR3 in DNA: TGTGCCAGCGGCATCCTCTTCGATGAGCAGTTCTTC. Its translation: CASGILFDEQFF. This chain connects TRBV9 to TRBJ2-1; no clear D. Germline V lookup: CDR1 SGDLS, CDR2 YYNGEE. CDR3 length: 12 amino acids. Trimming took off 7 bases at V and 8 bases at J, with 13 bases between the two ends.